The 23 T cell receptor beta chains below come from one sample, sequenced in a study of long-term antiretroviral therapy in people with HIV. Investigators performed immunoSEQ version v3.0 at survey level. Assay: immunoSEQ multiplex PCR; the TCRdb copy retains only in-frame clones and omits some. The sample contains fewer than 20,000 clones, about 94% of which appear only once. Sequenced here: unsorted PBMCs, sampled nearly 6.5 years after starting antiretroviral therapy. The receptor source for this set is a woman between 45 and 60 years old with HIV.

The gene calls are TRBV11-2 and TRBJ1-5; maybe TRBD1 (5 bases). The length of the CDR3 is 13 residues. From germline, CDR1 is SGHAT and CDR2 FQNNGV. Trimming pared 4 bases from V and 4 bases from J, leaving 8 bases between. The CDR3 protein is CASSSGLNQPQHF. The CDR3 DNA follows: TGTGCCAGCAGCTCGGGGCTTAATCAGCCCCAGCATTTT.

The chain uses TRBV7-8 and TRBJ2-1, with D perhaps TRBD1 or TRBD2 (6 bases each). This CDR3 is 19 amino acids long. The V gene lost 5 bases and the J gene lost 3 bases, with 26 bases spanning the gap. CDR1 and CDR2 from the germline V gene are SGHVS and FQNEAQ. CDR3 amino acids: CASSPILPRGLNLYNEQFF. CDR3 bases: TGTGCCAGCAGCCCTATCCTCCCACGGGGGCTAAATCTCTACAATGAGCAGTTCTTC.

This chain uses TRBV9 with TRBJ1-1; 7 nucleotides align to TRBD1. Germline-derived CDR1 and CDR2 are SGDLS and YYNGEE. Trimming took 2 bases from V and 4 from J; bases not matched to a gene: 8. This CDR3 comprises 15 residues. The CDR3 is CASSVEYNRGTEAFF. DNA for the CDR3: TGTGCCAGCAGCGTTGAGTATAACAGGGGCACTGAAGCTTTCTTT.

The chain employs TRBV5-1 and TRBJ1-1; D is undetermined. Trimming cost V 4 bases and J 4 bases, with 14 bases left between them. This CDR3 region has 14 residues. CDR1 and CDR2 (germline): SGHRS, YFSETQ. CDR3 protein: CASSPFGQSTEAFF. For the CDR3, the DNA is TGCGCCAGCAGCCCCTTCGGGCAGAGCACTGAAGCTTTCTTT. Complete variable domain (other parts from reference TRBV5-1 and TRBJ1-1): KAGVTQTPRYLIKTRGQQVTLSCSPISGHRSVSWYQQTPGQGLQFLFEYFSETQRNKGNFPGRFSGRQFSNSRSEMNVSTLELGDSALYLCASSPFGQSTEAFFGQGTRLTVV.

This clone was found a few times. The chain couples TRBV27 to TRBJ2-1; D is possibly TRBD2 (6 bases). The V gene lost 3 bases and the J gene lost 4 bases, with 10 bases spanning the gap. The germline CDR1 and CDR2 sequences are MNHEY and SMNVEV (reference sequence). This CDR3 has 14 residues. The CDR3 coding sequence is TGTGCCAGCAGTTTCCGGGAGTTATACAATGAGCAGTTCTTC. Translation gives CASSFRELYNEQFF.

The rearrangement uses TRBV19 and TRBJ2-3; D gene ambiguous. This CDR3 has 13 amino acids. The V gene lost 4 bases and the J gene lost 6 bases, with 11 bases spanning the gap. The germline gives CDR1 LNHDA, CDR2 SQIVND (reference sequence). The CDR3 nucleotides are TGTGCCAGTAGTACCTCTATAGGCGATACGCAGTATTTT. Translated, it gives CASSTSIGDTQYF.

The genes are TRBV6-5 and TRBJ1-1; no clear D gene. CDR1 is MNHEY, CDR2 SVGAGI, per germline. V was pared by 6 bases and J by 5 bases, with 13 bases between. This CDR3 region has 13 residues. The CDR3 nucleotides are TGTGCCAGCAGCGTGGGTCGAAGGACTGAAGCTTTCTTT. It yields the protein CASSVGRRTEAFF.

J is TRBJ2-1 and V is TRBV7-2; D ambiguous. Germline V lookup: CDR1 SGHTA, CDR2 FQGNSA. Trimming shortened V by 3 bases and J by 1 base, and 7 bases separated the two germline ends. The CDR3 is 14 amino acids. CDR3 DNA: TGTGCCAGCAGCTTTTCCGGGTCCTACAATGAGCAGTTCTTC. Amino acid sequence: CASSFSGSYNEQFF.

The V and J genes are TRBV19 and TRBJ2-3; D unclear. V lost 5 bases and J 0 bases, leaving 12 bases between the germline ends. CDR1 is LNHDA and CDR2 is SQIVND in the germline V gene (reference sequence). The CDR3 consists of 15 residues. As DNA, the CDR3 is TGTGCCAGTAGTGTGTGGATATCTAGCACAGATACGCAGTATTTT. Its translation: CASSVWISSTDTQYF.

The chain joins TRBV28 to TRBJ1-3; D ambiguous. The germline gives CDR1 MDHEN, CDR2 SYDVKM. The CDR3 length is 15 residues. Deletions cut 2 bases from V and 0 bases from J, with 8 bases between. CDR3 DNA: TGTGCCAGCAGTTTACCGCTGAGCTCTGGAAACACCATATATTTT. Its protein product is CASSLPLSSGNTIYF.

V and J are TRBV28 and TRBJ1-5, with D unclear. Trimming pared 7 bases from V and 3 bases from J, leaving 16 bases between. Germline V gene sequence: CDR1 MDHEN, CDR2 SYDVKM. The CDR3 spans 15 residues. This CDR3 reads CASTPTRAVNQPQHF. CDR3 bases: TGTGCCAGCACCCCCACGCGGGCAGTCAATCAGCCCCAGCATTTT.

CDR3: CASSSIPGVAKNIQYF. CDR3 DNA sequence: TGTGCCAGCAGCTCTATCCCAGGGGTAGCCAAAAACATTCAGTACTTC. The chain combines TRBV7-9 with TRBJ2-4; a possible D gene is TRBD1 (6 bases). V shed 4 bases and J shed 0 bases, with 13 bases lying between them. The CDR3 has 16 residues. Germline assignment: CDR1 SEHNR and CDR2 FQNEAQ (reference sequence). The whole variable domain, filled in from reference TRBV7-9 and TRBJ2-4, reads DTGVSQNPRHKITKRGQNVTFRCDPISEHNRLYWYRQTLGQGPEFLTYFQNEAQLEKSRLLSDRFSAERPKGSFSTLEIQRTEQGDSAMYLCASSSIPGVAKNIQYFGAGTRLSVL.

This chain's CDR3 is CAISDVRQANYEQYF. The CDR3 nucleotides are TGTGCCATCAGTGACGTAAGGCAGGCGAACTACGAGCAGTACTTC. This chain joins TRBV10-3 and TRBJ2-7; D is uncertain. Trimming pared 3 bases from V and 3 bases from J, leaving 15 bases between. CDR3 length: 15 residues. Looked up from germline, CDR1 is ENHRY and CDR2 is SYGVKD.

The chain employs TRBV5-4 and TRBJ2-7; TRBD2 agrees at 8 bases. Losses at the gene ends were 0 bases for V and 6 bases for J; bases not matched to a gene: 11. CDR3 length: 16 amino acids. The V gene's germline CDR1 is SGHNT and CDR2 YYREEE (reference sequence). The CDR3 DNA reads TGTGCCAGCAGCTTGGAAGGGGTCGGGAGGGCCTTCGAGCAGTACTTC. As protein: CASSLEGVGRAFEQYF.

J is TRBJ2-2 and V is TRBV7-2; possible D gene TRBD1, 7 bases. Trimming removed 3 bases at V and 2 bases at J, with 16 bases between. Germline V gene sequence: CDR1 SGHTA, CDR2 FQGNSA. This CDR3 is 17 amino acids long. CDR3 region: CASSFGARGVNTGELFF. The DNA of the CDR3 is TGTGCCAGCAGCTTTGGGGCCAGGGGGGTCAACACCGGGGAGCTGTTTTTT. Based on the CDR3 plus reference TRBV7-2 and TRBJ2-2, the full variable domain is GAGVSQSPSNKVTEKGKDVELRCDPISGHTALYWYRQSLGQGLEFLIYFQGNSAPDKSGLPSDRFSAERTGGSVSTLTIQRTQQEDSAVYLCASSFGARGVNTGELFFGEGSRLTVL.

This clone was seen a single time. V usage is TRBV2 and J usage is TRBJ2-3; D is possibly TRBD2 (6 bases). This CDR3 contains 15 residues. In germline, CDR1 is SNHLY, CDR2 FYNNEI. Trimming cost V 8 bases and J 0 bases, with 15 bases left between them. The CDR3 bases are TGTGCCAGCTCCCCCATAGGGACTAGCACAGATACGCAGTATTTT. Translated, it gives CASSPIGTSTDTQYF. The full variable domain, rest sourced from reference TRBV2 and TRBJ2-3, is EPEVTQTPSHQVTQMGQEVILRCVPISNHLYFYWYRQILGQKVEFLVSFYNNEISEKSEIFDDQFSVERPDGSNFTLKIRSTKLEDSAMYFCASSPIGTSTDTQYFGPGTRLTVL.

This clone has only one observation. The gene calls are TRBV6-1 and TRBJ2-7; D gene uncertain. The CDR3 runs 11 residues. The germline V gene has CDR1 MNHNS and CDR2 SASEGT. V was pared by 5 bases and J by 8 bases, with 10 bases between. CDR3 loop: CASSYGGKQYF. The CDR3 region has the DNA TGTGCCAGCAGTTACGGTGGAAAGCAGTACTTC.

The chain combines TRBV27 with TRBJ2-7; 9 bases agree with TRBD1. Germline CDR1 MNHEY, CDR2 SMNVEV (reference sequence). This CDR3 comprises 14 residues. Trimming removed 6 bases from V and 6 bases from J; junction bases left unmatched: 9. The CDR3: CASRTRPDRGEQYF. The CDR3 nucleotides are TGTGCCAGCAGAACACGGCCGGACAGGGGCGAGCAGTACTTC.

The chain has TRBV27 and TRBJ2-2, with TRBD2 matching over 9 bases. Germline trimming cut 6 bases from V and 3 bases from J; bases unmatched to any gene: 14. The CDR3 is 18 amino acids. Germline V gene lookup returns CDR1 MNHEY and CDR2 SMNVEV (reference sequence). The DNA of the CDR3 is TGTGCCAGCAGGATTTTAGCGGGAGCGATAGGGGACACCGGGGAGCTGTTTTTT. It is translated as CASRILAGAIGDTGELFF.

V is TRBV28 and J is TRBJ1-3; D is possibly TRBD1 (5 bases). CDR1 is MDHEN and CDR2 is SYDVKM in the germline V gene. V was cut by 7 bases and J by 0 bases, with 19 bases left in between. CDR3 length equals 17 residues. The CDR3 nucleotides read TGTGCCAGCACCCAGGGAGGCAGCCTCCGCTCTGGAAACACCATATATTTT. This codes for CASTQGGSLRSGNTIYF. Drawing the rest from reference TRBV28 and TRBJ1-3, the complete variable domain is DVKVTQSSRYLVKRTGEKVFLECVQDMDHENMFWYRQDPGLGLRLIYFSYDVKMKEKGDIPEGYSVSREKKERFSLILESASTNQTSMYLCASTQGGSLRSGNTIYFGEGSWLTVV.

The rearrangement joins TRBV29-1 to TRBJ1-4, with D perhaps TRBD1 (5 bases). This CDR3 is 12 amino acids long. Trimming took off 7 bases at V and 6 bases at J, with 12 bases between the two ends. The germline CDR1 and CDR2 sequences are SQVTM and ANQGSEA. DNA of the CDR3: TGCAGCGGGGGGGGGATCGATGAAAAACTGTTTTTT. Its protein product is CSGGGIDEKLFF.

The CDR3 bases are TGTGCCAGTGGTCCCGGGCGGGAGGGCGATGAGCAGTTCTTC. Amino acids: CASGPGREGDEQFF. The chain uses TRBV2 and TRBJ2-1; TRBD2 matches 9 bases. The CDR3 is 14 residues long. The germline V gene encodes CDR1 SNHLY and CDR2 FYNNEI. V shed 9 bases and J 8 bases; nucleotides not matched to a gene: 11.

The chain has TRBV6-5 and TRBJ1-2; D may be TRBD1 (5 bases). This CDR3 has 14 amino acids. Per germline, CDR1 MNHEY and CDR2 SVGAGI. V lost 8 bases and J 7 bases, leaving 20 bases between the germline ends. CDR3 protein: CASGSGAKGGGYTF. The CDR3 DNA is TGTGCCAGCGGATCTGGGGCGAAGGGAGGTGGCTACACCTTC.